This T cell receptor (beta chain) was recovered during a study of Graves' ophthalmopathy and Graves' hyperthyroidism listed by TCRdb under 2018. Context from the whole study: Peripheral blood was collected at initial diagnosis, before any treatment. TCR beta repertoire signatures were used to distinguish Graves' ophthalmopathy from Graves' hyperthyroidism and to predict progression to ophthalmopathy. In total, 135 blood samples were TCR-sequenced: approximately 40 ophthalmopathy, some 72 hyperthyroidism and roughly 17 hyperthyroidism-to-ophthalmopathy patients. To explore V-J signatures that distinguish ophthalmopathy from hyperthyroidism, a discovery set of about a hundred patients was enrolled, made up of some 41 with ophthalmopathy and fewer than 60 with stable hyperthyroidism. The independent validation cohort included 18 to 20 hyperthyroidism patients plus 17 patients who later progressed from hyperthyroidism to ophthalmopathy. In roughly 6 hyperthyroidism patients, the T-cell repertoire of thyroid tissue was compared with the T-cell repertoire of blood. Following sample collection, hyperthyroidism patients were given methimazole at a starting dose of 30 mg daily, and ophthalmopathy patients were given high-dose intravenous methylprednisolone. For training and testing, the 100 or so patients in the discovery cohort were randomly divided in a 7:3 ratio. The paper's findings and limits, for the study overall: Most of the expanded thyroid clonotypes with a frequency above 0.001 were also detected in blood, and it was suggested that the thyroid immune response may be reflected by blood repertoires. In cross-validation, the 13-signature model distinguished ophthalmopathy from stable hyperthyroidism with approximately 90% sensitivity and approximately 81% specificity, and in the test set the corresponding values were roughly 78% and 74%. In validation, the model predicted ophthalmopathy progression with 55% to 71% sensitivity and 72.22% specificity; roughly eleven predicted patients were CT-confirmed with GO in a median of about 6.2 months. Sample size was not predetermined statistically, and investigators were not blinded to group allocation.

Inclusive of the bounding cysteine and phenylalanine, the CDR3 is 12 residues long. The only DNA kept is the CDR3, 36 bases in frame from the first base. V is reduced by 10 bases and J by 6 bases, leaving a spacing of 16 bases between them. Taken from the germline V gene, the CDR1 and CDR2 loops are SGHAT and FQNNGV. This clonotype showed up many times. The specificity of this receptor is unknown. Qualities for individual bases were not recorded, and no much larger clone is one base off. Hyperthyroidism was defined as stable when no progression to ophthalmopathy occurred within 18 months of follow-up. Patients with hyperthyroidism were aged 18 to 65 years, had been newly diagnosed, and had a disease duration of less than 2 months. Patients with other autoimmune diseases, uncontrolled infections, pregnancy or lactation were excluded. Diagnosis was based on clinical symptoms, serum thyroxine, TRAb, thyroid ultrasound and orbital computed tomography. PBMCs were isolated from approximately 10 ml of fresh peripheral blood by Ficoll-Paque density gradient centrifugation. Total RNA was extracted using Trizol reagent, and RNA quality was checked on an Agilent 2100 Bioanalyzer.

For repertoire sequencing, TCR beta CDR3 regions were amplified from RNA transcripts. HTBI primers and the Qiagen OneStep RT-PCR kit were used in a first-round RT-PCR, which was followed by a second-round multiplex PCR, size selection and purification. Libraries were sequenced paired-end with 100 bp reads on an Illumina HiSeq2000. On the authors' methods: SOAPnuke was used for read processing, and reads with adapters, uncalled bases, a mean Phred below 15, or no exact constant-primer or identifier match were discarded. COPE v1.2.5 was used to merge the high-quality paired reads. Unique nucleotide sequences were defined as clonotypes and aligned to IMGT TRB V, D and J references using MiTCR v1.1. Only V-J combinations with frequency above 0.0001 were analysed, covering 99% to 99.2% of repertoires. For each V-J combination, a TCR clonal expansion and chaos score was defined as the ratio of F50 clonal expansion to chaos observed in the TCRdist matrix. Features were reduced by Welch's t-statistics and random forest to some 13 V-J combinations, which fed a naive Bayes classifier. The similarity between thyroid and blood repertoires was quantified using the Morisita-Horn index. The raw public data were reprocessed by TCRdb itself: fastp quality trimming at Q25, MiXCR clonotype calling, in-frame beta chains only. CDR3 protein sequences are deduplicated, and each keeps its most common genes and DNA. These V and J calls originate from TCRdb's pipeline instead of the authors' own analysis. Here the sample has about 620,000 distinct CDR3 sequences; roughly 20% occur a single time. The ten most abundant clones make up more than 5.5% of the sample.

Here the chain combines TRBV11-2 and TRBJ2-7, with a tentative D gene TRBD1 over 5 matching bases. The source is a woman younger than 35 with stable Graves' hyperthyroidism. Some clones in this sample may be carry-over from other donors' samples. Donor details come from another sample of the same person, matched by shared clones. Sample: peripheral blood. The sequenced DNA is TGTGCCACGGTGGTCCAGGGATCCGAGCAGTACTTC. This sequence encodes CATVVQGSEQYF. The CDR3, completed at both ends by the reference TRBV11-2 and TRBJ2-7 genes, gives the full variable domain EAGVAQSPRYKIIEKRQSVAFWCNPISGHATLYWYQQILGQGPKLLIQFQNNGVVDDSQLPKDRFSAERLKGVDSTLKIQPAKLEDSAVYLCATVVQGSEQYFGPGTRLTVT.